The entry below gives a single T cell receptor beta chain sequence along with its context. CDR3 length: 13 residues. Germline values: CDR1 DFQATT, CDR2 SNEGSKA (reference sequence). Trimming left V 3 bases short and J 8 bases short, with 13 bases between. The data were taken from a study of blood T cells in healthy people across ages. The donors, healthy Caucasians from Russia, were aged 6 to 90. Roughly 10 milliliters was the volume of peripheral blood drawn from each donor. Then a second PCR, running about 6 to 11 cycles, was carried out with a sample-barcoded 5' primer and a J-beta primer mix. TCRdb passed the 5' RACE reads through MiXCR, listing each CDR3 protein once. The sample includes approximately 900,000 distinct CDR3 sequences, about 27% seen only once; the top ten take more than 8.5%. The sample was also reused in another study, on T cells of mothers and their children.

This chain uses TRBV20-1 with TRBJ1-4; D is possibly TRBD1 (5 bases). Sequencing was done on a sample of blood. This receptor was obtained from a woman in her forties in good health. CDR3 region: CSASRDGREKLFF. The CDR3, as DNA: TGCAGTGCTAGCCGGGACGGAAGAGAAAAACTGTTTTTT.